This TCR beta chain came from a study of shared clonotypes between healthy human individuals. The table came from immunoSEQ multiplex PCR; TCRdb's copy has only in-frame clones and leaves some out. The data contain under 600,000 clones, about 96% of them seen just once; the ten biggest clones take up about 0.06%. Trimming left V 5 bases short and J 0 bases short, with 10 bases between. The germline V gene has CDR1 LNHDA and CDR2 SQIVND (reference sequence). The CDR3 loop spans 15 amino acids. The gene calls are TRBV19 and TRBJ1-4, with a weak D call TRBD1 (5 bases). This sequence originates from a woman in her twenties or thirties in good health. The sequencing input was naive CD4+ T cells sorted from blood. Subset of the sample: CD45RA+ positively selected. CDR3 sequence reads: CASSADSATNEKLFF. The CDR3 DNA sequence: TGTGCCAGTAGTGCAGACAGTGCAACTAATGAAAAACTGTTTTTT.